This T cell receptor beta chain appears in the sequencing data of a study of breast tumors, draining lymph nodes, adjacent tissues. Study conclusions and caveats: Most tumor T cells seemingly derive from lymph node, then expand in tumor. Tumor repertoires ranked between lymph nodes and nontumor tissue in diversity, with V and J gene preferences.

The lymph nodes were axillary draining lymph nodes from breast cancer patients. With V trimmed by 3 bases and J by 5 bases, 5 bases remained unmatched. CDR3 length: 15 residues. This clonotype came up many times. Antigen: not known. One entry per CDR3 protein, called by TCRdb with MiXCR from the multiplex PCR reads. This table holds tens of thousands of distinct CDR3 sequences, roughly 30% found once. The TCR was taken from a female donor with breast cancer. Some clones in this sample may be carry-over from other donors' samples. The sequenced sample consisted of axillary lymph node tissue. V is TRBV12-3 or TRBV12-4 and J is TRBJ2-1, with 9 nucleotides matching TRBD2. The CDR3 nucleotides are TGTGCCAGCAGTTTCCGCGGGAGGGTCGACAATGAGCAGTTCTTC. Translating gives CASSFRGRVDNEQFF.